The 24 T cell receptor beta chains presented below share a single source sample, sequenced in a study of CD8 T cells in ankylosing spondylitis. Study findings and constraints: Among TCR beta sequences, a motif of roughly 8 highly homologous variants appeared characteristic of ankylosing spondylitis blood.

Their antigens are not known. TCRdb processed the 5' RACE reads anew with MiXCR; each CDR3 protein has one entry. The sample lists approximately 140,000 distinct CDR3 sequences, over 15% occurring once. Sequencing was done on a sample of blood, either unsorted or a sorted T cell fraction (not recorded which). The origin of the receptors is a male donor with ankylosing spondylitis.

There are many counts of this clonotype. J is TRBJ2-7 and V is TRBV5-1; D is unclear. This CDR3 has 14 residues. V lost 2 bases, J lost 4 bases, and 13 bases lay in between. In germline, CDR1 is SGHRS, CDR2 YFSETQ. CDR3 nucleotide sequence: TGCGCCAGCAGCTTCGCGACGGCCGATTACGAGCAGTACTTC. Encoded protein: CASSFATADYEQYF.

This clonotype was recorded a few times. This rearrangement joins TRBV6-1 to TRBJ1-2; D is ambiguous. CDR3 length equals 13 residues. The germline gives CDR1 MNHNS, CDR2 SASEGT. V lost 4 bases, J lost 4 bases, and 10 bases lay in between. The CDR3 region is CASSGLGIYGYTF. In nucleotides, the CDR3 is TGTGCCAGCAGTGGTCTCGGGATCTATGGCTACACCTTC.

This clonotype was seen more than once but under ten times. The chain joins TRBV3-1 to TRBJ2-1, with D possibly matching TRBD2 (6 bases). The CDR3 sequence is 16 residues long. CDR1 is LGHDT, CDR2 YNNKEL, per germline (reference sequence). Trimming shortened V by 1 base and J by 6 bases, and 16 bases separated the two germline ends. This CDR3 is CASSQGPPGTANEQFF. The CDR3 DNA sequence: TGTGCCAGCAGCCAAGGCCCCCCGGGGACTGCCAATGAGCAGTTCTTC.

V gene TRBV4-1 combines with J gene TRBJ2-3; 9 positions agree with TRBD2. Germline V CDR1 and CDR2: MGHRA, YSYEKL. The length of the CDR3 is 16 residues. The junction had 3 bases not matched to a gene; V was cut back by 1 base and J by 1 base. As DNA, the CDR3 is TGCGCCAGCAGCCAAGTAGCGGGGGAGCGCACAGATACGCAGTATTTT. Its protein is CASSQVAGERTDTQYF.

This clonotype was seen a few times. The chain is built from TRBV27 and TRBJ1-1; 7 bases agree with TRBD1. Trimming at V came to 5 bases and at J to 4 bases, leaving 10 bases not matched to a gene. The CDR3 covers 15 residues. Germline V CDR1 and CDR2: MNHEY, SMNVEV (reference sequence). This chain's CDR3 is CASSPPQGPSTEAFF. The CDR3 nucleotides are TGTGCCAGCAGTCCCCCACAGGGGCCCTCCACTGAAGCTTTCTTT.

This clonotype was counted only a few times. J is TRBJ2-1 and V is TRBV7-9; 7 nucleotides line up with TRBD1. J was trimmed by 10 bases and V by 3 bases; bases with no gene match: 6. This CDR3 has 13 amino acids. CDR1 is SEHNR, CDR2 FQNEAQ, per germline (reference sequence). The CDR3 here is CASSFIKDREQFF. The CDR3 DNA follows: TGTGCCAGCAGCTTCATTAAGGACAGGGAGCAGTTCTTC.

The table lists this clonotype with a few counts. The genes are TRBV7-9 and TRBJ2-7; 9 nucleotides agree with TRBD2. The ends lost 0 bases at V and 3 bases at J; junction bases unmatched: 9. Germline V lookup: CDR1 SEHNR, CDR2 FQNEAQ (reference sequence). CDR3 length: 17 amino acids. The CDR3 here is CASSLARGGLRDYEQYF. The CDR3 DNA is TGTGCCAGCAGCTTAGCGCGGGGGGGACTAAGAGACTACGAGCAGTACTTC.

CDR3 protein: CASSLSGLNIQYF. CDR3 DNA sequence: TGTGCCAGCAGTTTGTCCGGGCTGAACATTCAGTACTTC. The chain employs TRBV27 and TRBJ2-4, with D uncertain. Germline V lookup: CDR1 MNHEY, CDR2 SMNVEV (reference sequence). The V end was cut by 3 bases, the J end by 7 bases, with 10 bases between. This CDR3 region has 13 residues.

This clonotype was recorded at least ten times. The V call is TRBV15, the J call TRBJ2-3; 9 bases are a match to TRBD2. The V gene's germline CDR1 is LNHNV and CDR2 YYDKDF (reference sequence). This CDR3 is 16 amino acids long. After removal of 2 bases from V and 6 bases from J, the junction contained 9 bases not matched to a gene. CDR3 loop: CATSRWVREGPDTQYF. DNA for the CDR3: TGTGCCACCAGCAGATGGGTGCGGGAGGGCCCGGATACGCAGTATTTT.

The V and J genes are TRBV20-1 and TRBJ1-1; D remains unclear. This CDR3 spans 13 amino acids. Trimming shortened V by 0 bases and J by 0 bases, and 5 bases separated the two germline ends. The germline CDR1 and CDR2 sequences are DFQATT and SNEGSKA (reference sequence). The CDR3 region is CSAREALNTEAFF. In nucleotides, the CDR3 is TGCAGTGCTAGAGAAGCCCTGAACACTGAAGCTTTCTTT.

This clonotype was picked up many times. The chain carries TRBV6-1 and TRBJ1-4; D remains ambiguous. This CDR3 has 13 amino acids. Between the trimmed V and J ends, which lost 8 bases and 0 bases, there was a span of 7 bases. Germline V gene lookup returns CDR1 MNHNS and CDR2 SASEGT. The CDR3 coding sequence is TGTGCCAGCCCGTATGCAACTAATGAAAAACTGTTTTTT. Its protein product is CASPYATNEKLFF.

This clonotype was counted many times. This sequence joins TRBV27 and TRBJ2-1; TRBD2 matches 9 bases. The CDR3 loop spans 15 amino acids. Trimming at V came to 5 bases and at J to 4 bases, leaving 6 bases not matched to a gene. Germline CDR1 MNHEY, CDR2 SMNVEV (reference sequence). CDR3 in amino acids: CASSGEREVYNEQFF. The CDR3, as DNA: TGTGCCAGCAGTGGAGAGCGGGAGGTGTACAATGAGCAGTTCTTC.

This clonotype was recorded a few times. CDR3 loop: CSARVPLAGGTYEQYF. The CDR3 DNA reads as TGCAGTGCTAGAGTCCCTCTAGCGGGAGGGACCTACGAGCAGTACTTC. The genes are TRBV20-1 and TRBJ2-7; 12 bases agree with TRBD2. Trimming at V came to 1 base and at J to 2 bases, leaving 6 bases not matched to a gene. The V gene's germline CDR1 is DFQATT and CDR2 SNEGSKA (reference sequence). This CDR3 spans 16 amino acids.

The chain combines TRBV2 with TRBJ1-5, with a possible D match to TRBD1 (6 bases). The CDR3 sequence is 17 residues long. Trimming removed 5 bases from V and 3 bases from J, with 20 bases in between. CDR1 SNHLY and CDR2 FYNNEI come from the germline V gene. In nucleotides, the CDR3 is TGTGCCAGCAGTTACGACGAAACTACAGGGCCCAATCAGCCCCAGCATTTT. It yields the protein CASSYDETTGPNQPQHF.

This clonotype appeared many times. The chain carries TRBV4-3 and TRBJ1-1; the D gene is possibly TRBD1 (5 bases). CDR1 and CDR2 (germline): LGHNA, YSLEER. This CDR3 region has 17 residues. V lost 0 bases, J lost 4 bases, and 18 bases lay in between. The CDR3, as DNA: TGCGCCAGCAGCCAAGATCACGAGACGGGGCGGAGCACTGAAGCTTTCTTT. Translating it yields CASSQDHETGRSTEAFF.

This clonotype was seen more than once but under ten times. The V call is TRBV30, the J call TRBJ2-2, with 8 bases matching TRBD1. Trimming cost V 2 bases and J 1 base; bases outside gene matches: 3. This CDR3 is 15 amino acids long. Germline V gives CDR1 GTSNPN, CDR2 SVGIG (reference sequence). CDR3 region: CAWSNGQGNTGELFF. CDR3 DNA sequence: TGTGCCTGGAGTAACGGACAGGGGAACACCGGGGAGCTGTTTTTT.

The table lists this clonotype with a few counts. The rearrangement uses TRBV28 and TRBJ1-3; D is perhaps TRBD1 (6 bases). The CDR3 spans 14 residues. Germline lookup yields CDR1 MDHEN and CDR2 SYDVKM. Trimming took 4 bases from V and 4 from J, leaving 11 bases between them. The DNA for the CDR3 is TGTGCCAGCAGTTCCCTGGGACACGGAAACACCATATATTTT. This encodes CASSSLGHGNTIYF.

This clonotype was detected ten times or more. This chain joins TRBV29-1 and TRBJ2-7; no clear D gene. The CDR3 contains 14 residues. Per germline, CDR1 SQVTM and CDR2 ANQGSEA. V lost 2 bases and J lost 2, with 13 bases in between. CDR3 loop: CSVETTTPPYEQYF. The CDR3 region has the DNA TGCAGCGTTGAAACGACAACACCTCCCTACGAGCAGTACTTC.

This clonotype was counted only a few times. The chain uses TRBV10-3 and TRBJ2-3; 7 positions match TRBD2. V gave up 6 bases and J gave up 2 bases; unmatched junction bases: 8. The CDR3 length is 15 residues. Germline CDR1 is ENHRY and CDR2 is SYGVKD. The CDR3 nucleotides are TGTGCCATCAGCGTTAGCGGGTTAAACACAGATACGCAGTATTTT. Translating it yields CAISVSGLNTDTQYF.

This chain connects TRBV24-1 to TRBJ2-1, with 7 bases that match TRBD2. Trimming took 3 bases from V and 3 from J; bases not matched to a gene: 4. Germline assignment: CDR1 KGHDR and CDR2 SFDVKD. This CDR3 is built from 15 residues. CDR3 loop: CATSDGGSYYNEQFF. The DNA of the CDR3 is TGTGCCACCAGTGATGGCGGGAGTTACTACAATGAGCAGTTCTTC.

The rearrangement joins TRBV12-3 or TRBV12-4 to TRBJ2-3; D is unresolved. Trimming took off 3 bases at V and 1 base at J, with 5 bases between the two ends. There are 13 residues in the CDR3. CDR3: CASSFPGTDTQYF. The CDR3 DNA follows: TGTGCCAGCAGTTTCCCTGGCACAGATACGCAGTATTTT.

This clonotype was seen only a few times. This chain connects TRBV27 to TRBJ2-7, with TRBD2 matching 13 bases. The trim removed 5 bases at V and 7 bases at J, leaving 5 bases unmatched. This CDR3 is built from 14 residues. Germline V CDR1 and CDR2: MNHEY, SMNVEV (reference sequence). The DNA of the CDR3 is TGTGCCAGCAGTCTTTTGACTAGCGGGAGGGAGCAGTACTTC. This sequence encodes CASSLLTSGREQYF.

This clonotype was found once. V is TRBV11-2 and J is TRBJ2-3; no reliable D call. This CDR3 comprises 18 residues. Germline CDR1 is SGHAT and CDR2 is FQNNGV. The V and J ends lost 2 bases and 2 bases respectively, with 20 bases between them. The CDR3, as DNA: TGTGCCAGCAGCTTATCCCCACGGTCGGCCCAGGTCACAGATACGCAGTATTTT. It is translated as CASSLSPRSAQVTDTQYF.

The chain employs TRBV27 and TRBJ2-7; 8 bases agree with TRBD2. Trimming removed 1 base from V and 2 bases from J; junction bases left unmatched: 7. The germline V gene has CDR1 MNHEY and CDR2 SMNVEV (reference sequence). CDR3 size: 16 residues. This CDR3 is CASSLFVAGGAYEQYF. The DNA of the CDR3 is TGTGCCAGCAGTTTATTTGTGGCGGGAGGCGCCTACGAGCAGTACTTC.